These 27 T cell receptor beta chains were sequenced from one sample in a study of T-cell memory formation after mild COVID-19. MiXCR, run by TCRdb on the 5' RACE reads, gives a single entry per CDR3 protein. The data show about 180,000 distinct CDR3 sequences, with approximately 16% seen just once and just over 2% held by the top ten. Material for sequencing was PBMCs or a T cell subset sorted from them (not recorded which). Receptors originate from an adult woman who had mild COVID-19 (a few samples of this study predate the infection). Cell type and time point are not known.

This sequence joins TRBV5-1 and TRBJ2-7; tentative D call: TRBD1 (5 bases). The length of the CDR3 is 14 residues. Germline V gene sequence: CDR1 SGHRS, CDR2 YFSETQ. Deletions cut 0 bases from V and 2 bases from J, with 9 bases between. CDR3 amino acids: CASSLASGTYEQYF. The CDR3 region has the DNA TGCGCCAGCAGCTTGGCCTCAGGGACCTACGAGCAGTACTTC.

This clonotype was seen more than once but under ten times. The V and J genes are TRBV13 and TRBJ1-5, with unresolved D. The germline CDR1 and CDR2 sequences are PRHDT and FYEKMQ (reference sequence). This CDR3 comprises 13 residues. Trimming left V 5 bases short and J 7 bases short, with 12 bases between. CDR3: CASSLRRGQPQHF. The CDR3 DNA reads as TGTGCCAGCAGCCTCCGTAGAGGGCAGCCCCAGCATTTT. Based on the CDR3 plus reference TRBV13 and TRBJ1-5, the full variable domain is AAGVIQSPRHLIKEKRETATLKCYPIPRHDTVYWYQQGPGQDPQFLISFYEKMQSDKGSIPDRFSAQQFSDYHSELNMSSLELGDSALYFCASSLRRGQPQHFGDGTRLSIL.

This clonotype turned up a few times. The chain carries TRBV5-5 and TRBJ2-7; unclear D gene. This CDR3 comprises 14 residues. The germline gives CDR1 SGHKS, CDR2 YYEKEE (reference sequence). V was cut by 4 bases and J by 0 bases, with 11 bases left in between. In nucleotides, the CDR3 is TGTGCCAGCAGCCCGGGCCCCTACTCCTACGAGCAGTACTTC. Its translation is CASSPGPYSYEQYF.

The V and J genes are TRBV4-1 and TRBJ2-7; 7 bases agree with TRBD1. Germline V gene sequence: CDR1 MGHRA, CDR2 YSYEKL. Trimming took 2 bases from V and 3 from J; bases not matched to a gene: 4. This CDR3 has 14 amino acids. The DNA for the CDR3 is TGCGCCAGCAGCCAAAACCGGGACAGCTACGAGCAGTACTTC. Its protein is CASSQNRDSYEQYF.

The V gene is TRBV4-1, the J gene TRBJ2-7; TRBD1 matches 7 bases. Germline V gives CDR1 MGHRA, CDR2 YSYEKL. The V and J ends lost 2 bases and 4 bases, in that order; junction bases with no gene match: 2. There are 13 residues in the CDR3. The chain's CDR3 is CASSQNRGYEQYF. CDR3 DNA: TGCGCCAGCAGCCAAAACAGGGGATACGAGCAGTACTTC.

The chain joins TRBV7-2 to TRBJ2-1; no definite D call. Germline V gene data show CDR1 as SGHTA and CDR2 as FQGNSA. This CDR3 comprises 12 residues. The V end was cut by 3 bases, the J end by 11 bases, with 11 bases between. DNA of the CDR3: TGTGCCAGCAGCTTGAGAGATAATAAGCAGTTCTTC. Its translation: CASSLRDNKQFF.

This clonotype was detected ten times or more. This rearrangement joins TRBV18 to TRBJ2-5, with 7 bases identical to TRBD1. With V trimmed by 4 bases and J by 3 bases, 2 bases remained unmatched. Germline CDR1 reads KGHSH; CDR2 reads LQKENI. This CDR3 comprises 13 residues. The CDR3 bases are TGTGCCAGCTCACGTGGGACAGAAGAGACCCAGTACTTC. It is translated as CASSRGTEETQYF.

This clonotype was detected only a few times. CDR3 sequence: CAISGTDSRNYEQYF. The DNA for the CDR3 is TGTGCCATCAGTGGAACCGACTCGAGGAACTACGAGCAGTACTTC. The gene calls are TRBV10-3 and TRBJ2-7; D gene uncertain. The CDR3 spans 15 residues. V was trimmed by 4 bases and J by 3 bases, leaving 16 bases between them. Germline V gene lookup returns CDR1 ENHRY and CDR2 SYGVKD.

This clonotype was recorded a few times. The V and J genes are TRBV7-2 and TRBJ1-1; perhaps TRBD1 as D (6 bases). V dropped 0 bases and J dropped 4 bases, with 15 bases sitting between them. Germline assignment: CDR1 SGHTA and CDR2 FQGNSA. CDR3 length equals 16 residues. The DNA for the CDR3 is TGTGCCAGCAGCTTAGCTCCCACAGGGAGAGGCACTGAAGCTTTCTTT. As protein: CASSLAPTGRGTEAFF.

This rearrangement joins TRBV5-1 to TRBJ1-1; 8 positions agree with TRBD1. Trimming at V came to 3 bases and at J to 5 bases, leaving 6 bases not matched to a gene. CDR3 length equals 14 residues. Germline V gives CDR1 SGHRS, CDR2 YFSETQ. The CDR3 sequence: CASSSQGARTEAFF. In DNA form, the CDR3 reads TGCGCCAGCAGCTCGCAGGGGGCGAGGACTGAAGCTTTCTTT.

CDR3 DNA sequence: TGTGCCAGCAGCGAACGGGACAGGGCAGGTGGCGGCTACACCTTC. Its translation: CASSERDRAGGGYTF. This chain joins TRBV6-1 and TRBJ1-2; TRBD1 agrees at 9 bases. Trimming at V came to 6 bases and at J to 8 bases, leaving 13 bases not matched to a gene. This CDR3 region has 15 residues. In germline, CDR1 is MNHNS, CDR2 SASEGT.

This clonotype was picked up a small number of times. The gene calls are TRBV25-1 and TRBJ2-7; D may correspond to TRBD1 or TRBD2 (5 bases each). The CDR3 covers 16 residues. Trimming removed 3 bases at V and 4 bases at J, with 19 bases between. Germline CDR1 and CDR2: MGHDK and SYGVNS. In DNA, the CDR3 is TGTGCCAGCAGTGACCCATACGGCAGGGAGTCGTACGAGCAGTACTTC. It encodes CASSDPYGRESYEQYF.

This clonotype was found a few times. The chain is built from TRBV5-1 and TRBJ1-6; D may be TRBD1 (6 bases). Germline V gene data show CDR1 as SGHRS and CDR2 as YFSETQ. V lost 3 bases and J 8 bases, leaving 9 bases between the germline ends. The CDR3 length is 13 residues. The CDR3 protein is CASSSDSYSPLHF. In nucleotides, the CDR3 is TGCGCCAGCAGCTCGGACAGTTATTCACCCCTCCACTTT. Variable domain in full (rest from reference TRBV5-1 and TRBJ1-6): KAGVTQTPRYLIKTRGQQVTLSCSPISGHRSVSWYQQTPGQGLQFLFEYFSETQRNKGNFPGRFSGRQFSNSRSEMNVSTLELGDSALYLCASSSDSYSPLHFGNGTRLTVT.

The chain links TRBV4-2 to TRBJ2-7, with 9 bases aligning to TRBD1. The CDR3 has 16 amino acids. V lost 0 bases to trimming and J lost 2 bases; unmatched junction nucleotides: 5. CDR1 is LGHNA and CDR2 is YNFKEQ in the germline V gene. CDR3 in amino acids: CASSQDATGGTYEQYF. The CDR3 DNA is TGTGCCAGCAGCCAAGATGCGACAGGGGGGACCTACGAGCAGTACTTC.

This clonotype was seen a handful of times. This chain connects TRBV27 to TRBJ2-1, with 10 bases that match TRBD2. Germline V gene lookup returns CDR1 MNHEY and CDR2 SMNVEV (reference sequence). The trim removed 3 bases at V and 4 bases at J, leaving 3 bases unmatched. This CDR3 spans 15 amino acids. CDR3 DNA sequence: TGTGCCAGCAGTTTTCCGGGACTAGCGTACAATGAGCAGTTCTTC. The encoded protein is CASSFPGLAYNEQFF.

This clonotype has at least ten counts. The chain has TRBV19 and TRBJ1-1; a weak D match, TRBD1 (6 bases). V shed 6 bases and J shed 1 base, with 9 bases lying between them. The CDR3 extends over 13 amino acids. Germline V CDR1 and CDR2: LNHDA, SQIVND (reference sequence). In DNA form, the CDR3 reads TGTGCCAGTAGCCCGGGACAGAACACTGAAGCTTTCTTT. Protein: CASSPGQNTEAFF.

The chain has TRBV5-1 and TRBJ1-2; tentatively, D is TRBD1 (5 bases). The length of the CDR3 is 15 residues. From germline, CDR1 is SGHRS and CDR2 YFSETQ. The V and J ends lost 4 bases and 3 bases respectively, with 16 bases between them. CDR3 nucleotides: TGCGCCAGCAGCCCGGACCCTGGGACGGACTATGGCTACACCTTC. It encodes CASSPDPGTDYGYTF.

The chain links TRBV6-6 to TRBJ1-3; no firm D call. The CDR3 contains 14 residues. Per the germline V gene, CDR1 is MNHNY and CDR2 is SVGAGI (reference sequence). V shed 4 bases and J shed 0 bases, with 7 bases lying between them. The CDR3 is CASSFGSSGNTIYF. The CDR3 DNA reads as TGTGCCAGCAGTTTCGGTAGCTCTGGAAACACCATATATTTT.

This clonotype showed up just a few times. The V and J genes are TRBV12-3 or TRBV12-4 and TRBJ2-3; the D is unclear. The CDR3 has 13 residues. Trimming left V 5 bases short and J 0 bases short, with 6 bases between. CDR3 residues: CASSGYSTDTQYF. CDR3 in DNA: TGTGCCAGCAGTGGATATAGCACAGATACGCAGTATTTT.

V usage is TRBV5-1 and J usage is TRBJ2-3; 14 bases line up with TRBD2. The junction had 10 bases not matched to a gene; V was cut back by 5 bases and J by 2 bases. The germline V gene has CDR1 SGHRS and CDR2 YFSETQ. The CDR3 is 18 residues long. CDR3 amino acids: CASSSGLAGAHSTDTQYF. The CDR3 coding sequence is TGCGCCAGCAGTTCGGGACTAGCGGGGGCACATTCCACAGATACGCAGTATTTT.

The chain links TRBV12-3 or TRBV12-4 to TRBJ2-5, with D possibly matching TRBD1 (5 bases). The CDR3 is 13 residues long. V lost 2 bases and J lost 5, with 9 bases in between. DNA for the CDR3: TGTGCCAGCAGTTTAACTGCAGGGGAGACCCAGTACTTC. Residues: CASSLTAGETQYF.

The chain uses TRBV6-5 and TRBJ2-4; D perhaps matches TRBD2 (6 bases). V gave up 0 bases and J gave up 1 base, with 10 bases separating them. The CDR3 has 16 amino acids. Looked up from germline, CDR1 is MNHEY and CDR2 is SVGAGI. The CDR3 loop is CASSYSGGVAKNIQYF. DNA of the CDR3: TGTGCCAGCAGTTACTCCGGGGGAGTGGCCAAAAACATTCAGTACTTC.

The V call is TRBV20-1, the J call TRBJ2-7, with D tentatively TRBD2 (5 bases). CDR3 length equals 14 residues. V dropped 0 bases and J dropped 5 bases, with 14 bases sitting between them. Germline V gene sequence: CDR1 DFQATT, CDR2 SNEGSKA (reference sequence). CDR3 protein: CSARDRAGADEQYF. CDR3 sequence (DNA): TGCAGTGCTAGAGATAGGGCCGGAGCGGACGAGCAGTACTTC.

The chain employs TRBV5-5 and TRBJ2-7; weak D call: TRBD1 (6 bases). The V end was cut by 4 bases, the J end by 3 bases, with 8 bases between. The CDR3 consists of 12 residues. Germline assignment: CDR1 SGHKS and CDR2 YYEKEE (reference sequence). CDR3 sequence: CASSIQGYEQYF. The CDR3 DNA follows: TGTGCCAGCAGCATACAGGGCTACGAGCAGTACTTC.

This sequence joins TRBV5-1 and TRBJ2-5, with a possible D match to TRBD1 (5 bases). Germline loops: CDR1 SGHRS, CDR2 YFSETQ. V was shortened by 3 bases and J by 3 bases, with 18 bases between the two germline ends. The CDR3 totals 16 residues. The CDR3 protein is CASSSHGRTDKETQYF. In DNA form, the CDR3 reads TGCGCCAGCAGCTCACACGGAAGGACGGACAAAGAGACCCAGTACTTC. Variable domain in full (rest from reference TRBV5-1 and TRBJ2-5): KAGVTQTPRYLIKTRGQQVTLSCSPISGHRSVSWYQQTPGQGLQFLFEYFSETQRNKGNFPGRFSGRQFSNSRSEMNVSTLELGDSALYLCASSSHGRTDKETQYFGPGTRLLVL.

The chain carries TRBV6-1 and TRBJ1-4; D unresolved. Germline V lookup: CDR1 MNHNS, CDR2 SASEGT. There are 15 residues in the CDR3. V lost 4 bases and J lost 2, with 11 bases in between. CDR3 DNA sequence: TGTGCCAGCAGTGCAACGGTTGGGACTAATGAAAAACTGTTTTTT. Encoded protein: CASSATVGTNEKLFF.

This clonotype occurred a few times. This chain connects TRBV2 to TRBJ2-7, with 8 bases fitting TRBD1. The length of the CDR3 is 13 residues. The V and J ends lost 3 bases and 4 bases, in that order; junction bases with no gene match: 2. In germline, CDR1 is SNHLY, CDR2 FYNNEI. CDR3 sequence (DNA): TGTGCCAGCAGTGAGGACAGGGTATACGAGCAGTACTTC. Translated, it gives CASSEDRVYEQYF.